These T cell receptor beta chains were read from a single sample in a study of T cells after somatic rescue of genetic block. Profiling relied on immunoSEQ multiplex PCR, and the TCRdb table lists in-frame clones only, not all of them. The repertoire consists of roughly 110,000 clones, with 90% to 95% occurring once and the leading ten covering about 1.5%. The specimen was peripheral blood mononuclear cells (PBMCs). All receptors come from a young woman. Both conserved end residues are part of each CDR3. A D gene is named only where the DNA matches it firmly. Clone size is shown for a subset of rows, as once, few, many or a class of expanded clone.

v_call: TRBV9
clone_size: NA
d_call: TRBD1
j_call: TRBJ2-5
cdr3_aa: CASSRDSDLGETQYF
cdr3_nt: TGTGCCAGCAGCCGGGACAGCGATTTGGGGGAGACCCAGTACTTC

v_call: TRBV9
clone_size: once
d_call: NA
j_call: TRBJ2-2
cdr3_aa: CASSEDSGSQLTGELFF
cdr3_nt: TGTGCCAGCAGCGAGGATAGCGGCTCCCAGCTGACCGGGGAGCTGTTTTTT

v_call: TRBV5-1
clone_size: NA
d_call: NA
j_call: TRBJ1-3
cdr3_aa: CASSLGSGSGNTIYF
cdr3_nt: TGCGCCAGCAGCCTAGGAAGCGGCTCTGGAAACACCATATATTTT

v_call: TRBV28
clone_size: NA
d_call: NA
j_call: TRBJ2-2
cdr3_aa: CASVRSNTGELFF
cdr3_nt: TGTGCCAGCGTCCGGTCCAACACCGGGGAGCTGTTTTTT

v_call: TRBV29-1
clone_size: NA
d_call: TRBD1
j_call: TRBJ2-2
cdr3_aa: CSVSRDRVRRELFF
cdr3_nt: TGCAGCGTGTCCCGGGACAGGGTGAGAAGGGAGCTGTTTTTT

v_call: TRBV2
clone_size: NA
d_call: NA
j_call: TRBJ1-1
cdr3_aa: CASSDGGGRYTEAFF
cdr3_nt: TGTGCCAGCAGTGACGGCGGGGGCAGATACACTGAAGCTTTCTTT

v_call: TRBV5-1
clone_size: NA
d_call: NA
j_call: TRBJ1-4
cdr3_aa: CASSLQSTNEKLFF
cdr3_nt: TGCGCCAGCAGCTTACAATCAACTAATGAAAAACTGTTTTTT

v_call: TRBV5-1
clone_size: once
d_call: TRBD1
j_call: TRBJ2-2
cdr3_aa: CASSPPTGANTGELFF
cdr3_nt: TGCGCCAGCAGCCCCCCGACAGGGGCGAACACCGGGGAGCTGTTTTTT

v_call: TRBV6-1
clone_size: NA
d_call: NA
j_call: TRBJ2-7
cdr3_aa: CASSEGGALEQYF
cdr3_nt: TGTGCCAGCAGTGAGGGTGGGGCCCTCGAGCAGTACTTC

v_call: TRBV11-2
clone_size: NA
d_call: NA
j_call: TRBJ2-3
cdr3_aa: CASSSRAALGGQTDTQYF
cdr3_nt: TGTGCCAGCAGCTCTAGGGCCGCCCTCGGGGGGCAGACAGATACGCAGTATTTT

v_call: TRBV4-3
clone_size: NA
d_call: NA
j_call: TRBJ1-2
cdr3_aa: CASSGASGYGYTF
cdr3_nt: TGCGCCAGCAGTGGGGCGAGCGGCTATGGCTACACCTTC

v_call: TRBV6-1
clone_size: few
d_call: NA
j_call: TRBJ1-3
cdr3_aa: CASRGVSGNTIYF
cdr3_nt: TGTGCCAGCCGCGGAGTGTCTGGAAACACCATATATTTT

v_call: TRBV25-1
clone_size: NA
d_call: NA
j_call: TRBJ1-4
cdr3_aa: CASSGITGEKLFF
cdr3_nt: TGTGCCAGCTCCGGGATAACGGGCGAAAAACTGTTTTTT

v_call: TRBV4-3
clone_size: NA
d_call: NA
j_call: TRBJ1-1
cdr3_aa: CASSHAGAEAFF
cdr3_nt: TGCGCCAGCAGCCACGCAGGGGCTGAAGCTTTCTTT

v_call: TRBV10-3
clone_size: NA
d_call: TRBD1
j_call: TRBJ1-4
cdr3_aa: CAISDMGGQSNEKLFF
cdr3_nt: TGTGCCATCAGTGACATGGGGGGACAGAGCAATGAAAAACTGTTTTTT

v_call: TRBV7-2
clone_size: NA
d_call: TRBD2
j_call: TRBJ2-5
cdr3_aa: CASSSFSGETQYF
cdr3_nt: TGTGCCAGCAGCTCCTTTAGCGGGGAGACCCAGTACTTC

v_call: TRBV27
clone_size: NA
d_call: NA
j_call: TRBJ2-2
cdr3_aa: CASSLGLYTGELFF
cdr3_nt: TGTGCCAGCAGTTTAGGGCTTTACACCGGGGAGCTGTTTTTT

v_call: TRBV11-2
clone_size: NA
d_call: TRBD1
j_call: TRBJ2-7
cdr3_aa: CASRRTGRLEQYF
cdr3_nt: TGTGCCAGCAGAAGGACAGGGAGGCTCGAGCAGTACTTC

v_call: TRBV11-2
clone_size: NA
d_call: NA
j_call: TRBJ2-6
cdr3_aa: CASSRGSSSGANVLTF
cdr3_nt: TGTGCCAGCAGTCGGGGGAGTAGCTCTGGGGCCAACGTCCTGACTTTC

v_call: TRBV30
clone_size: NA
d_call: NA
j_call: TRBJ1-4
cdr3_aa: CAWSHSGQGGKLFF
cdr3_nt: TGTGCCTGGAGTCATTCGGGTCAGGGTGGAAAACTGTTTTTT

v_call: TRBV4-3
clone_size: NA
d_call: NA
j_call: TRBJ2-7
cdr3_aa: CASSQTQAEEQYF
cdr3_nt: TGCGCCAGCAGCCAAACTCAGGCTGAGGAGCAGTACTTC

v_call: TRBV7-2
clone_size: NA
d_call: NA
j_call: TRBJ2-1
cdr3_aa: CASSLESLVEQNEQFF
cdr3_nt: TGTGCCAGCAGCTTAGAGTCATTAGTCGAGCAGAATGAGCAGTTCTTC

v_call: TRBV7-2
clone_size: once
d_call: TRBD2
j_call: TRBJ2-1
cdr3_aa: CASSSGTSQQFF
cdr3_nt: TGTGCCAGCAGCTCAGGGACTAGCCAGCAGTTCTTC

v_call: TRBV4-3
clone_size: NA
d_call: NA
j_call: TRBJ2-1
cdr3_aa: CASSQAYENEQFF
cdr3_nt: TGCGCCAGCAGCCAAGCGTACGAGAATGAGCAGTTCTTC

v_call: TRBV4-2
clone_size: once
d_call: NA
j_call: TRBJ2-6
cdr3_aa: CASSQDRNSGANVLTF
cdr3_nt: TGTGCCAGCAGCCAAGATCGGAACTCTGGGGCCAACGTCCTGACTTTC

v_call: TRBV7-9
clone_size: NA
d_call: NA
j_call: TRBJ2-7
cdr3_aa: CASGDDYEQYF
cdr3_nt: TGTGCCAGCGGCGACGACTACGAGCAGTACTTC

v_call: TRBV6-1
clone_size: once
d_call: NA
j_call: TRBJ2-3
cdr3_aa: CASSEPGGATDTQYF
cdr3_nt: TGTGCCAGCAGTGAACCCGGCGGGGCGACAGATACGCAGTATTTT

v_call: TRBV7-3
clone_size: NA
d_call: TRBD2
j_call: TRBJ2-3
cdr3_aa: CASSPGLAGMDTQYF
cdr3_nt: TGTGCCAGCAGCCCGGGACTAGCGGGGATGGATACGCAGTATTTT

v_call: TRBV14
clone_size: NA
d_call: NA
j_call: TRBJ2-1
cdr3_aa: CASSYRGYNEQFF
cdr3_nt: TGTGCCAGCAGCTACCGGGGCTACAATGAGCAGTTCTTC

v_call: TRBV4-2
clone_size: NA
d_call: TRBD2
j_call: TRBJ2-1
cdr3_aa: CASSQDLGSGGLPYNEQFF
cdr3_nt: TGTGCCAGCAGCCAAGATCTCGGTAGCGGGGGTCTGCCCTACAATGAGCAGTTCTTC

v_call: TRBV30
clone_size: NA
d_call: NA
j_call: TRBJ2-7
cdr3_aa: CAWNGGLTYEQYF
cdr3_nt: TGTGCCTGGAATGGCGGCCTAACCTACGAGCAGTACTTC

v_call: TRBV15
clone_size: NA
d_call: TRBD1
j_call: TRBJ2-7
cdr3_aa: CATSRGDRSSYEQYF
cdr3_nt: TGTGCCACCAGCAGAGGGGACAGGAGCTCCTACGAGCAGTACTTC

v_call: TRBV4-1
clone_size: NA
d_call: NA
j_call: TRBJ1-2
cdr3_aa: CASSQEWQPLYGYTF
cdr3_nt: TGCGCCAGCAGCCAAGAGTGGCAGCCCCTCTATGGCTACACCTTC

v_call: TRBV5-1
clone_size: NA
d_call: NA
j_call: TRBJ2-4
cdr3_aa: CASSPDVAENIQYF
cdr3_nt: TGCGCCAGCAGCCCGGATGTAGCTGAAAACATTCAGTACTTC

v_call: TRBV7-9
clone_size: NA
d_call: NA
j_call: TRBJ1-2
cdr3_aa: CASSFNRDGYTF
cdr3_nt: TGTGCCAGCAGCTTTAACAGGGACGGCTACACCTTC

v_call: TRBV25-1
clone_size: NA
d_call: NA
j_call: TRBJ1-3
cdr3_aa: CASSPGSGNTIYF
cdr3_nt: TGTGCCAGCAGTCCAGGGTCCGGAAACACCATATATTTT